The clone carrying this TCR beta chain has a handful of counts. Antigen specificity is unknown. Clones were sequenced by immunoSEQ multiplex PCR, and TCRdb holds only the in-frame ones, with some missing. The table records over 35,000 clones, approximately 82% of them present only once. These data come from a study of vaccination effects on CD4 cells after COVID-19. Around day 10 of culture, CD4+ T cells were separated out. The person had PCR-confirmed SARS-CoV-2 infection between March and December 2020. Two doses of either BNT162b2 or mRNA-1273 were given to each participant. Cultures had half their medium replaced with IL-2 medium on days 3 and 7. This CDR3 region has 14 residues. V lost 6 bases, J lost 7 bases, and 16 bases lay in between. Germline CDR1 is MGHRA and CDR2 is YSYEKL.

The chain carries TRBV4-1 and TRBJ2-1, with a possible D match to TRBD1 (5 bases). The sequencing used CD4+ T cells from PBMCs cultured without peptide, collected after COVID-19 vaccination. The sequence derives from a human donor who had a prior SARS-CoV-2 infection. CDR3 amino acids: CASRPYGAQNEQFF. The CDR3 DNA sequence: TGCGCCAGCAGACCTTATGGGGCCCAGAATGAGCAGTTCTTC.